This T cell receptor (beta chain) was captured by sequencing in a study of regulatory T cells in long-lasting Graves disease. iRepertoire HTBI primers and Arm-PCR of CDR3 regions built TCR beta libraries. TCRdb processed the multiplex PCR reads anew with MiXCR; each CDR3 protein has one entry. This table has a few hundred thousand distinct CDR3 sequences, 20% to 25% appearing once. Per the germline V gene, CDR1 is SGDLS and CDR2 is YYNGEE. The CDR3 is 14 residues long. V gave up 0 bases and J gave up 0 bases, with 6 bases separating them. Time point here: persistent/refractory GD, antithyroid drugs over 5 years with positive TRAb. RNA isolated from PBMCs was used to make the TCR library. Broader study findings: Favored usage of TRBV28, TRBJ1-2 and TRBJ2-5 was recorded in persistent disease. Graves' patients with persistent disease showed TCR diversity lower than patients newly diagnosed.

This clonotype was seen repeatedly, ten times or more. What it binds is unknown. V is TRBV9 and J is TRBJ1-1, with D unresolved. This clonotype was obtained from a female donor with Graves disease. The input for sequencing was peripheral blood mononuclear cells (PBMCs), taken when the disease was refractory, from a patient treated with antithyroid drugs. The CDR3 is CASSVVGMNTEAFF. In nucleotides, the CDR3 is TGTGCCAGCAGCGTAGTAGGGATGAACACTGAAGCTTTCTTT.